This note documents a single T cell receptor (beta chain) sequence. Germline trimming cut 4 bases from V and 6 bases from J; bases unmatched to any gene: 8. Germline loops: CDR1 SGHNT, CDR2 YYREEE (reference sequence). This CDR3 has 15 amino acids. This sample is drawn from a study of technical replicates of blood from a few donors. The data were produced by immunoSEQ multiplex PCR, yet TCRdb's version contains in-frame clones alone and is incomplete. The sample lists fewer than 65,000 clones, 85% to 90% occurring once. The sequencing input was PBMCs. The chain links TRBV5-4 to TRBJ2-1, with TRBD1 matching over 9 bases. The source of this sequence is a human donor in good health. Some clones in this sample may be carry-over from other donors' samples. The DNA of the CDR3 is TGTGCCAGCAGCCCCCCCCGACAGGGGGTCAATGAGCAGTTCTTC. This sequence encodes CASSPPRQGVNEQFF.